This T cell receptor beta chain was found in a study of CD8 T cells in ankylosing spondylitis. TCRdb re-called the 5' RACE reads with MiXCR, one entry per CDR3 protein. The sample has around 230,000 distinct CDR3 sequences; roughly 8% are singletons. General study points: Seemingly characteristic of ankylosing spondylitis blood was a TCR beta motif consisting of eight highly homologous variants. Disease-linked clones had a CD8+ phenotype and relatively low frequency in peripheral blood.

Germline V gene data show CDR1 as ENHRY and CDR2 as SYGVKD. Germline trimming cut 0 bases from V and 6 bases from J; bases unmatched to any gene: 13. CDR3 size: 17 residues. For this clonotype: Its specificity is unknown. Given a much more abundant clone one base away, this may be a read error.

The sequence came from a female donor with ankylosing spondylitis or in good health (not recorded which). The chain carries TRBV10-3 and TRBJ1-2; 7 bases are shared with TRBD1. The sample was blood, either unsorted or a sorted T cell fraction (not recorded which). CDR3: CAISESTGLDRTNGYTF. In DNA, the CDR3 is TGTGCCATCAGTGAGTCGACAGGGTTGGACAGGACCAATGGCTACACCTTC.